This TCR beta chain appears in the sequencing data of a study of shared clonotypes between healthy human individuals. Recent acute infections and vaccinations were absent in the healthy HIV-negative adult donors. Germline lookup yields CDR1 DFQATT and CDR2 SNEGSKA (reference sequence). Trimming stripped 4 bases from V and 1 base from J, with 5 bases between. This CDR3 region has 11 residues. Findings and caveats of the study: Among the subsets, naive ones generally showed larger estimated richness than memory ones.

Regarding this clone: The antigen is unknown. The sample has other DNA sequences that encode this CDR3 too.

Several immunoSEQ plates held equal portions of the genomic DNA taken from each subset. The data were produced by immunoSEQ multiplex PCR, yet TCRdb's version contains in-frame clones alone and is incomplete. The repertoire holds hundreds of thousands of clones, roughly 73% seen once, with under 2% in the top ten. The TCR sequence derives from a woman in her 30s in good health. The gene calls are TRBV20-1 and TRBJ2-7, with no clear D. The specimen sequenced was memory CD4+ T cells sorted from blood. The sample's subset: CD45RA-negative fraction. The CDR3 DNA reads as TGCAGTGCTACACCGTCCTACGAGCAGTACTTC. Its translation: CSATPSYEQYF.